This T cell receptor beta chain was sequenced in a study of graft-versus-host responses after intestinal transplantation. Processed graft tissue released its intraepithelial and lamina propria lymphocytes. Overall study results and limits: Marrow from the recipient contained GvH clones, some of which had appeared first in ileum or blood.

Only in-frame clones appear in the TCRdb table, and some are missing; sequencing was by immunoSEQ multiplex PCR. Of approximately 10,000 clones listed, about 73% were seen once; the top ten hold around 4.5%. Regarding this clone: Its antigen is as yet unknown.

Per the germline V gene, CDR1 is SNHLY and CDR2 is FYNNEI. This CDR3 region has 14 residues. The V gene end was trimmed by 3 bases and the J gene end by 6 bases; junction bases not matched to a gene: 4. Material: ileum tissue, obtained 142 days after intestinal transplantation. J is TRBJ2-1 and V is TRBV2; the match to TRBD2 covers 8 bases. This sequence was found in a human patient who received an intestinal transplant, so some T cells may come from the graft donor. The chain's CDR3 is CASSEGRGVNEQFF. The CDR3 DNA reads as TGTGCCAGCAGTGAGGGGCGGGGGGTCAATGAGCAGTTCTTC.